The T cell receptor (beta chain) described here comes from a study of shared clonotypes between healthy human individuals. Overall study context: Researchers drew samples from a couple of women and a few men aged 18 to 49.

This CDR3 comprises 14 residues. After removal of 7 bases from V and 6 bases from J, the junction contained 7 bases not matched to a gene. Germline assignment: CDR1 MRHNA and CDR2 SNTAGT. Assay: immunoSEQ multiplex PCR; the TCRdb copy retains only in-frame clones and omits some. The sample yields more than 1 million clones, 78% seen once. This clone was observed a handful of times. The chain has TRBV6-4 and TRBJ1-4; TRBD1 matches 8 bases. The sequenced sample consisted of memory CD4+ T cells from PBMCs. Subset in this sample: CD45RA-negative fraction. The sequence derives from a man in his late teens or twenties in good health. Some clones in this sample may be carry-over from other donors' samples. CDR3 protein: CASTPRGRDEKLFF. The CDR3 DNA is TGTGCCAGCACTCCCAGGGGGCGAGATGAAAAACTGTTTTTT.